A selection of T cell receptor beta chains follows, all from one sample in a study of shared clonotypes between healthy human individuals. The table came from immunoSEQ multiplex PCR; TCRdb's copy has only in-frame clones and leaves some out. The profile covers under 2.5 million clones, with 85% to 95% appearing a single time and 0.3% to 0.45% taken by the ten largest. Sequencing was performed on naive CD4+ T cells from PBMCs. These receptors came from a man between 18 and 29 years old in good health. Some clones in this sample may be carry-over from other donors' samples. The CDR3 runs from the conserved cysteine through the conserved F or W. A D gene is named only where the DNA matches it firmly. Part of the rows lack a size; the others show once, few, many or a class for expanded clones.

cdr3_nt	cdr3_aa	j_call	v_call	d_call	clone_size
TGTGCCAGCTCATTAACGGGTTCCAAGCTAGCCAAAAACATTCAGTACTTC	CASSLTGSKLAKNIQYF	TRBJ2-4	TRBV18	NA	NA
TGCGCCAGCAGCCAAGATCCTAGGGGTCCCGACGAGCAGTACTTC	CASSQDPRGPDEQYF	TRBJ2-7	TRBV4-3	NA	NA
TGCGCCAGCAGCTACGCTAGCGGGGGATCCTACAATGAGCAGTTCTTC	CASSYASGGSYNEQFF	TRBJ2-1	TRBV5-1	TRBD2	NA
TGCGCCAGCAGCCCCTTACCCCCTCTAGCGGGCAATTACAATGAGCAGTTCTTC	CASSPLPPLAGNYNEQFF	TRBJ2-1	TRBV5-1	TRBD2	NA
TGCAGCGTTGTAGGGGTTACCTACGAGCAGTACTTC	CSVVGVTYEQYF	TRBJ2-7	TRBV29-1	NA	NA
TGTGCCAGCAACCGGGACACCCGCGGCACCGGGGAGCTGTTTTTT	CASNRDTRGTGELFF	TRBJ2-2	TRBV6-6	NA	once
TGTGCCAGCAGGCCCGAAGGAAACACCATATATTTT	CASRPEGNTIYF	TRBJ1-3	TRBV6-6	NA	once
TGCAGCGTTGTGGGCAGGGTAAACTACAATGAGCAGTTCTTC	CSVVGRVNYNEQFF	TRBJ2-1	TRBV29-1	NA	NA
TGTGCCAGCAGCCAGAATCAAGCCTACGAGCAGTACTTC	CASSQNQAYEQYF	TRBJ2-7	TRBV7-2	NA	NA
TGTGCCAGCAGCGTAGTGGGGAGGGCCTCTGAGCAGTTCTTC	CASSVVGRASEQFF	TRBJ2-1	TRBV9	TRBD2	NA
TGTGCCAGCGGAACTCAGGGGGCCGAGCAGTACTTC	CASGTQGAEQYF	TRBJ2-7	TRBV6-6	TRBD1	NA
TGTGCCAGTAGTACCACGCAGGGGAAGGTGACCCAGTACTTC	CASSTTQGKVTQYF	TRBJ2-5	TRBV19	NA	NA
TGTGCCAGCTCACCATCTATCGACACGAGCTCCTACGAGCAGTACTTC	CASSPSIDTSSYEQYF	TRBJ2-7	TRBV18	NA	NA
TGTGCCAGCAGTTCCACCCGTCGGGACAGGGGCTACGAGCAGTACTTC	CASSSTRRDRGYEQYF	TRBJ2-7	TRBV28	TRBD1	NA
TGTGCCATCAGTGAGTTTGGGACAGACTATGGCTACACCTTC	CAISEFGTDYGYTF	TRBJ1-2	TRBV10-3	TRBD1	NA
TGTACCAGCACCGTTACAATCTTCAGCTACGAGCAGTACTTC	CTSTVTIFSYEQYF	TRBJ2-7	TRBV6-6	NA	NA
TGTGCCAGCTCACCAGAGACCAACACTGAAGCTTTCTTT	CASSPETNTEAFF	TRBJ1-1	TRBV18	NA	NA
TGCGCCAGCAGCTTTCACCGGGACAGGGACCACACAGATACGCAGTATTTT	CASSFHRDRDHTDTQYF	TRBJ2-3	TRBV5-1	TRBD1	NA